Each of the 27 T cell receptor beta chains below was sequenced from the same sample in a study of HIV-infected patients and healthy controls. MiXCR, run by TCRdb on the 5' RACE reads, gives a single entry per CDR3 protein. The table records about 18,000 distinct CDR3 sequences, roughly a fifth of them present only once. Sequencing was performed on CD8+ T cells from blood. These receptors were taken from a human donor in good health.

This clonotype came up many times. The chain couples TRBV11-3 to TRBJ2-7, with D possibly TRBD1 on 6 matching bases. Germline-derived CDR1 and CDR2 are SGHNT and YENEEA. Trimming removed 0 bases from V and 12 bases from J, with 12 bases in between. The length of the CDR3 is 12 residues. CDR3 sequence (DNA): TGTGCCAGCAGCTTAGATCACCCAGGGGTGTACTTC. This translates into CASSLDHPGVYF.

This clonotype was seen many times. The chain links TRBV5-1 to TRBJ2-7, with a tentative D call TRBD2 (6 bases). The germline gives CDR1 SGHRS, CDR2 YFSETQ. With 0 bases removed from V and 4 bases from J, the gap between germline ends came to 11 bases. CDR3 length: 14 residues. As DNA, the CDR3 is TGCGCCAGCAGCTTGGTCGGGAGCGGATACGAGCAGTACTTC. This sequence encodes CASSLVGSGYEQYF.

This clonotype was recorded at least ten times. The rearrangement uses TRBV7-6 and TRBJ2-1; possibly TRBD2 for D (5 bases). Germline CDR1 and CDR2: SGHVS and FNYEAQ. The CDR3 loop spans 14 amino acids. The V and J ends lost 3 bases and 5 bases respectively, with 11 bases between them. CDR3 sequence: CASSLRGSHNEQFF. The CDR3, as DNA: TGTGCCAGCAGCTTGAGAGGGAGCCACAATGAGCAGTTCTTC. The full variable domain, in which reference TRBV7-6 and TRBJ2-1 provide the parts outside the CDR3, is GAGVSQSPRYKVTKRGQDVALRCDPISGHVSLYWYRQALGQGPEFLTYFNYEAQQDKSGLPNDRFSAERPEGSISTLTIQRTEQRDSAMYRCASSLRGSHNEQFFGPGTRLTVL.

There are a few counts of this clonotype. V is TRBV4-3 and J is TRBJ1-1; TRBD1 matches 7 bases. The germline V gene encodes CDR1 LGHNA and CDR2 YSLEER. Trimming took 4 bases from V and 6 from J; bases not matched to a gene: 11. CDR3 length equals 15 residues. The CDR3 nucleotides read TGCGCCAGCAGCCTGGTGACGGGACAGTGGTCTGAAGCTTTCTTT. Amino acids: CASSLVTGQWSEAFF.

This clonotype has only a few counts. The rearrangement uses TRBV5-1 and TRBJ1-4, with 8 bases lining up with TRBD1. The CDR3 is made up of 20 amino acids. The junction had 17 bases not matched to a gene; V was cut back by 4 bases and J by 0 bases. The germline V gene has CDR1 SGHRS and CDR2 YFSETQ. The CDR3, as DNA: TGCGCCAGCAGCAGCAGTGGACAGGGAACGATTGGTGCAACTAATGAAAAACTGTTTTTT. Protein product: CASSSSGQGTIGATNEKLFF.

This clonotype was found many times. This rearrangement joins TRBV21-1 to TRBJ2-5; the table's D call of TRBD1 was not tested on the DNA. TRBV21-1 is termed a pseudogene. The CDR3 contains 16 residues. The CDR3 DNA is TGTGCCAGCAGCAAAAGCGGGGACAGGGTACAAGAGACCCAGTACTTC. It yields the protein CASSKSGDRVQETQYF.

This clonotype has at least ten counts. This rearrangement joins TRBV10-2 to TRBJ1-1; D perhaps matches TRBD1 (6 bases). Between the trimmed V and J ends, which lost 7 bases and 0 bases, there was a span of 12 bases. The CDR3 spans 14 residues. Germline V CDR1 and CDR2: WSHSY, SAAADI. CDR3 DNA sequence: TGCGCCAGCATCGACAGGCCCTTGAACACTGAAGCTTTCTTT. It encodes CASIDRPLNTEAFF.

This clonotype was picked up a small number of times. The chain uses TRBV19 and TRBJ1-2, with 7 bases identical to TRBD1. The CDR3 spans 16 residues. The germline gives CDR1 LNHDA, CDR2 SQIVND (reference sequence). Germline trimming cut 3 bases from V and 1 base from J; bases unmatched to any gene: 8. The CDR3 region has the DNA TGTGCCAGTAGTATCCCAGGGGGTGACTTTAACTATGGCTACACCTTC. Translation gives CASSIPGGDFNYGYTF.

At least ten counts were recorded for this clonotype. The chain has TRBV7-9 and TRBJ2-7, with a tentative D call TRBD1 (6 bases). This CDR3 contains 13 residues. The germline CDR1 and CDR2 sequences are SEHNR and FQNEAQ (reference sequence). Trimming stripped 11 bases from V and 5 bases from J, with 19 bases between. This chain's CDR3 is CAGSRDTSHEQYF. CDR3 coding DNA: TGTGCCGGTTCGAGGGACACGTCCCACGAGCAGTACTTC.

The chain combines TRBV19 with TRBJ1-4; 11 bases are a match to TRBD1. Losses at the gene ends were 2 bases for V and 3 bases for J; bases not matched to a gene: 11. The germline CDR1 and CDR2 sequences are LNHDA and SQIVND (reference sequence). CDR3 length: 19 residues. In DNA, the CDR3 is TGTGCCAGTAGTATAACGGTCTGGGACAGGGGGAAACCTAATGAAAAACTGTTTTTT. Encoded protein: CASSITVWDRGKPNEKLFF.

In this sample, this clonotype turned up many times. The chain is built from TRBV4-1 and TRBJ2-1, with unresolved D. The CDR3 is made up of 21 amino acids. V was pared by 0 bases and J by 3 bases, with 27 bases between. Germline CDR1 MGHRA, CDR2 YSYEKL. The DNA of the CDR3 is TGCGCCAGCAGCCAAGAGAAACCCAACCCCTCTCTAAGTCCCTTCTACAATGAGCAGTTCTTC. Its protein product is CASSQEKPNPSLSPFYNEQFF.

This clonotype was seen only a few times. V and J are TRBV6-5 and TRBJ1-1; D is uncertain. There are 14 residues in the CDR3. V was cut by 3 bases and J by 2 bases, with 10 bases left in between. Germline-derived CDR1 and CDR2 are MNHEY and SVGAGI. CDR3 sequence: CASSYGLSNTEAFF. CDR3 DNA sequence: TGTGCCAGCAGTTATGGGCTTTCTAACACTGAAGCTTTCTTT.

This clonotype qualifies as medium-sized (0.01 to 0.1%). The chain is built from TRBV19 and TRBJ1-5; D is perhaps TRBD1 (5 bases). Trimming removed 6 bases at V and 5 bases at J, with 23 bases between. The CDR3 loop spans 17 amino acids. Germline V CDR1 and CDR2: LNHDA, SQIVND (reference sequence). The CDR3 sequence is CASRNDWGRLNDQPQHF. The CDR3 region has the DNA TGTGCCAGTAGGAACGATTGGGGCCGGCTGAATGATCAGCCCCAGCATTTT.

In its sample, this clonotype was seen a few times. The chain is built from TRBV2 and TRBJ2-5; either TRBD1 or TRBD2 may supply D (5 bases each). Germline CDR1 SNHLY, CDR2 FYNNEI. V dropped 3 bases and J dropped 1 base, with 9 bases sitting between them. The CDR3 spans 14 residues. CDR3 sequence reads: CASSDEGSQETQYF. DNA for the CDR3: TGTGCCAGCAGTGATGAGGGGAGCCAAGAGACCCAGTACTTC.

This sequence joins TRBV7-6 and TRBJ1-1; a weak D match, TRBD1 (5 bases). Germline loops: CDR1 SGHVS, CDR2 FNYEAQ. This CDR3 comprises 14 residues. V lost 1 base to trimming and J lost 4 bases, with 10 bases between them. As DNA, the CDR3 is TGTGCCAGCAGCTTAGTCTGGGGGGGCACTGAAGCTTTCTTT. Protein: CASSLVWGGTEAFF.

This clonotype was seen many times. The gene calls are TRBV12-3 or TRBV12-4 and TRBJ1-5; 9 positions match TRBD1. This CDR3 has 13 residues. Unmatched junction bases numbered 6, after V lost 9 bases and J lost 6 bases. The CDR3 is CASTGGAGQPQHF. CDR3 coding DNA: TGTGCCAGTACAGGGGGCGCGGGTCAGCCCCAGCATTTT.

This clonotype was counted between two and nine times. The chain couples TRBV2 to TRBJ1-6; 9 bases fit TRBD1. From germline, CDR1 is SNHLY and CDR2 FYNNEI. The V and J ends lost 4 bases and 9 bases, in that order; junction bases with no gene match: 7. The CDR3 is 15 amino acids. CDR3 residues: CASSAWTGEFSPLHF. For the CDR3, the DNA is TGTGCCAGCAGTGCGTGGACAGGGGAGTTTTCACCCCTCCACTTT.

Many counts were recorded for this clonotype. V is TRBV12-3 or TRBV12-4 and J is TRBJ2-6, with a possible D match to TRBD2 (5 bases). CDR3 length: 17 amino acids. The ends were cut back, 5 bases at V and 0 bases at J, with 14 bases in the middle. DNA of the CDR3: TGTGCCAGCAGTCCCTCGGGGTTAGACTCTGGGGCCAACGTCCTGACTTTC. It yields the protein CASSPSGLDSGANVLTF.

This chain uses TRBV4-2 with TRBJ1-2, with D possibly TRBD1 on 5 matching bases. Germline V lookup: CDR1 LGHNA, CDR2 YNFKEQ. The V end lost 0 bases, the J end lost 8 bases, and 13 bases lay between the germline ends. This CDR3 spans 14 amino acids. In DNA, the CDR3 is TGTGCCAGCAGCCAAGAAGCAGGGCTATACGGCTACACCTTC. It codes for CASSQEAGLYGYTF.

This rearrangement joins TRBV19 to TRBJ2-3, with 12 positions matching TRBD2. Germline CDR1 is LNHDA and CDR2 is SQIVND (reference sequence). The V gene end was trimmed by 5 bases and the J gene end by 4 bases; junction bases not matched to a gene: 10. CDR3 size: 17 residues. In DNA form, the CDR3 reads TGTGCCAGTAGTCAACTAGCGGGAGGTGACGGCGCAGATACGCAGTATTTT. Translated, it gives CASSQLAGGDGADTQYF.

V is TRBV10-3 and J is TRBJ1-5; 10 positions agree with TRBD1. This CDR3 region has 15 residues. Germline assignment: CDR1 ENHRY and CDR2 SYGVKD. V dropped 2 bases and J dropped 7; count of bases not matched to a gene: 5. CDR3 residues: CAISETGQGNQPQHF. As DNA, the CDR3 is TGTGCCATCAGTGAGACGGGACAGGGGAACCAGCCCCAGCATTTT.

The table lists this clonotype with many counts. DNA of the CDR3: TGCGCCAGCCGGGACAGGGGCGACTACGAGCAGTACTTC. Its protein is CASRDRGDYEQYF. The rearrangement uses TRBV10-2 and TRBJ2-7; 10 nucleotides align to TRBD1. J gave up 3 bases and V 8 bases, and 4 bases lay outside the gene matches. This CDR3 has 13 residues. Germline CDR1 reads WSHSY; CDR2 reads SAAADI.

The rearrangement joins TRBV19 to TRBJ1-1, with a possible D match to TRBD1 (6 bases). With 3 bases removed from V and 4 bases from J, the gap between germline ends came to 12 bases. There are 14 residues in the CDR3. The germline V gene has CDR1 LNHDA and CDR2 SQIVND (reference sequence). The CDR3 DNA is TGTGCCAGTAGTATGGGGGGGGGCTCCACTGAAGCTTTCTTT. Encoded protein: CASSMGGGSTEAFF.

The CDR3 loop reads CASSEWDAKNQPQHF. CDR3 DNA: TGTGCCAGCAGTGAATGGGACGCAAAGAATCAGCCCCAGCATTTT. The chain recombines TRBV6-1 with TRBJ1-5, with D possibly being TRBD1 (5 bases). The CDR3 has 15 amino acids. Trimming removed 2 bases from V and 4 bases from J, with 12 bases in between. The germline V gene has CDR1 MNHNS and CDR2 SASEGT.

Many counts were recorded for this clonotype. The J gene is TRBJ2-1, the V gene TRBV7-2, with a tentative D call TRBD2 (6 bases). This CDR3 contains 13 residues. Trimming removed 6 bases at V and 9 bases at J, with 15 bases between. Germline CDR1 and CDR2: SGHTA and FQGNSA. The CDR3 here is CASRGDSFFEQFF. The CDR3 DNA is TGTGCCAGCAGGGGGGACTCGTTCTTTGAGCAGTTCTTC. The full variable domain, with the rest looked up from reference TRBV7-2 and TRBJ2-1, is GAGVSQSPSNKVTEKGKDVELRCDPISGHTALYWYRQSLGQGLEFLIYFQGNSAPDKSGLPSDRFSAERTGGSVSTLTIQRTQQEDSAVYLCASRGDSFFEQFFGPGTRLTVL.

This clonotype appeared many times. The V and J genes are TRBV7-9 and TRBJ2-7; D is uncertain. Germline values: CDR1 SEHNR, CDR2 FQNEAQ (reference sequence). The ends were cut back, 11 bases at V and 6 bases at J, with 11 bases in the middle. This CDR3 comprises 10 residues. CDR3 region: CAVSVAEQYF. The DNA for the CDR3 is TGTGCCGTCTCAGTCGCCGAGCAGTACTTC.

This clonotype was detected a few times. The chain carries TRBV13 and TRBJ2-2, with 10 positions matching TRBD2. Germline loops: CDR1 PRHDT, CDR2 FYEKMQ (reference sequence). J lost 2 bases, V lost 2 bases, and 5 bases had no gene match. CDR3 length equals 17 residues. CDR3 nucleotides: TGTGCCAGCAGCTTAAGAATACTAGCGGGAAACACCGGGGAGCTGTTTTTT. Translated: CASSLRILAGNTGELFF.